The clone carrying this T cell receptor beta chain was detected a few times. Its target is unknown. Germline V gene sequence: CDR1 MGHRA, CDR2 YSYEKL. Trimming cost V 1 base and J 6 bases; bases outside gene matches: 7. CDR3 size: 16 residues. This sample stems from a study of T-cell reconstitution after alpha-beta-depleted transplantation in children. Study conclusions and caveats: The origin of high day-60 TCRbeta diversity in some patients lay in surviving recipient T cells and thymic progenitors. A year had passed since transplant, and T-cell counts and diversity by then came mostly from newly produced T cells.

Preparation of the TCRbeta library involved a method that used unique molecular identifiers. TCRdb re-derived calls from the PCR reads in MiXCR, one entry per CDR3 protein. The sample lists hundreds of thousands of distinct CDR3 sequences; about an eighth were seen once. The chain couples TRBV4-1 to TRBJ2-3, with 10 bases matching TRBD1. Sample: PBMCs, taken before TCRalphabeta/CD19-depleted stem cell transplant. The clonotype was recovered from a girl aged 2-10 years with congenital amegakaryocytic thrombocytopenia, due to receive a stem cell transplant. The CDR3 DNA is TGCGCCAGCAGCCAAGGAGTGACAGGGGGCGAGGATACGCAGTATTTT. This sequence encodes CASSQGVTGGEDTQYF.